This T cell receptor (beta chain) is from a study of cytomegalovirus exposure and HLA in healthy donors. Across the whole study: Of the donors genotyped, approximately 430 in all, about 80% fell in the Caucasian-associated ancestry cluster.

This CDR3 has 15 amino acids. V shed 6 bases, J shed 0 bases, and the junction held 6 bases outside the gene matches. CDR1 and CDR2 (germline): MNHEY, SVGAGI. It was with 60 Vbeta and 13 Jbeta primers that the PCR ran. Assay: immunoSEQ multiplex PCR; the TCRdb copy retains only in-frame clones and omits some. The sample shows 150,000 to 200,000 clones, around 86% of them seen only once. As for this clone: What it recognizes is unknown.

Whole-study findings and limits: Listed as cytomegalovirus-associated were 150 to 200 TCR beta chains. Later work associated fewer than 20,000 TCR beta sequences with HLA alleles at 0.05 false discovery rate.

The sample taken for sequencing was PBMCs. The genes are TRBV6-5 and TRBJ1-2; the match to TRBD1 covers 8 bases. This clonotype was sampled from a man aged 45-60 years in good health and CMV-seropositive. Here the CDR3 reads CASRTPTGANYGYTF. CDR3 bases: TGTGCCAGCAGGACCCCGACAGGGGCTAACTATGGCTACACCTTC.